This TCR beta chain was obtained from a study of Ad26.COV2.S vaccination and SARS-CoV-2 variants. Across the whole study: The Ad26.COV2.S arm of the COV1001 trial was where the donor was placed. Study conclusions and caveats: Measurement of non-spike TCR breadth gave similar results in vaccine and placebo recipients.

The table lists this clone with a count of one. Its target is not known. This sample's treatment: some 19 received Ad26.COV2.S at low or high dose, single or two shots; about 5 received placebo; per-sample allocation not given. Samples analyzed were those drawn on day 63 after the first vaccine or placebo injection. The vaccine delivered Wuhan-strain SARS-CoV-2 spike through an Ad26 vector. Per the germline V gene, CDR1 is SGHRS and CDR2 is YFSETQ. The CDR3 extends over 13 amino acids. The J segment lost 5 bases and the V segment lost 6 bases, leaving 4 bases of the junction unmatched. Method: immunoSEQ multiplex PCR; TCRdb's copy keeps in-frame clones and lacks some. The sample includes approximately 400,000 clones, under 90% of them seen just once.

The rearrangement links TRBV5-1 to TRBJ2-7, with 11 bases that match TRBD2. Material: peripheral blood, obtained in a trial of Ad26.COV2.S vaccine versus placebo. This TCR was recovered from a person aged 18-65 years who received the Ad26.COV2.S COVID-19 vaccine or a placebo. The CDR3 protein is CASTTSGSNEQYF. In DNA, the CDR3 is TGCGCCAGCACCACTAGCGGGAGTAACGAGCAGTACTTC. The full variable domain, in which reference TRBV5-1 and TRBJ2-7 provide the parts outside the CDR3, is KAGVTQTPRYLIKTRGQQVTLSCSPISGHRSVSWYQQTPGQGLQFLFEYFSETQRNKGNFPGRFSGRQFSNSRSEMNVSTLELGDSALYLCASTTSGSNEQYFGPGTRLTVT.